This T cell receptor (beta chain) was obtained from a study of T-cell memory formation after mild COVID-19. Study background: Most TCR clusters belonged to a single donor.

TCRdb reprocessed the 5' RACE reads via MiXCR and lists one record per CDR3 protein. The sample includes approximately 300,000 distinct CDR3 sequences, roughly 8.2% of them seen just once. On this clonotype: Its antigen is unknown.

V lost 4 bases and J lost 5, with 18 bases in between. CDR1 is MGHRA and CDR2 is YSYEKL in the germline V gene. This CDR3 is 15 amino acids long. General study findings and limits: While clones contracting from day 15 to 85 were balanced between CD4 and CD8, later expanders leaned CD4+. Shrinking CD4+ clones were chiefly CM and EM; CD8+ ones were chiefly EMRA.

This TCR was recovered from a man aged 18 to 29 who had mild COVID-19 (a few samples of this study predate the infection). Cell type and time point are not known. The J gene is TRBJ2-7, the V gene TRBV4-1; D uncertain. Sequencing input: PBMCs or a T cell subset sorted from them (not recorded which). The CDR3 region is CASSPNLGRPHEQYF. In DNA form, the CDR3 reads TGCGCCAGCAGCCCCAATCTTGGCAGGCCTCACGAGCAGTACTTC.